Each of the 23 T cell receptor beta chains below was sequenced from the same sample in a study of cytomegalovirus exposure and HLA in healthy donors. The PCR used 60 Vbeta and 13 Jbeta primers. Clones were sequenced by immunoSEQ multiplex PCR, and TCRdb holds only the in-frame ones, with some missing. This sample has about 140,000 clones, with 60% to 80% found just once. Sequencing was carried out using PBMCs. The receptors here all came from a woman aged 25 to 39 in good health and CMV-seronegative.

V and J are TRBV27 and TRBJ1-1, with D maybe TRBD1 (5 bases). Looked up from germline, CDR1 is MNHEY and CDR2 is SMNVEV (reference sequence). V dropped 0 bases and J dropped 0 bases, with 5 bases sitting between them. This CDR3 comprises 14 residues. In DNA, the CDR3 is TGTGCCAGCAGTTTATCGACAGTGAACACTGAAGCTTTCTTT. Amino acids: CASSLSTVNTEAFF.

The V call is TRBV21-1, the J call TRBJ1-1; no check of the table's D call, TRBD1, against the DNA was made. TRBV21-1 is a pseudogene segment. CDR3 length equals 17 residues. The CDR3 nucleotides read TGTGCCAGCAGCAAAGGGGGGCAGGGATCGATGAACACTGAAGCTTTCTTT. It codes for CASSKGGQGSMNTEAFF.

CDR3 sequence reads: CASSQIQGSYGYTF. In nucleotides, the CDR3 is TGCGCCAGCAGCCAAATACAGGGAAGCTATGGCTACACCTTC. J is TRBJ1-2 and V is TRBV4-1; possibly TRBD1 for D (6 bases). V lost 2 bases and J lost 4, with 11 bases in between. The length of the CDR3 is 14 residues. The germline gives CDR1 MGHRA, CDR2 YSYEKL.

The chain couples TRBV7-2 to TRBJ1-2; TRBD1 might be the D (6 bases). In germline, CDR1 is SGHTA, CDR2 FQGNSA. Trimming removed 0 bases from V and 3 bases from J, with 11 bases in between. CDR3 size: 15 residues. CDR3 coding DNA: TGTGCCAGCAGCTTAGCGAGACAGGACCACTATGGCTACACCTTC. Translating it yields CASSLARQDHYGYTF.

The chain joins TRBV6-4 to TRBJ1-2; TRBD1 matches at 10 bases. CDR1 is MRHNA and CDR2 is SNTAGT in the germline V gene. CDR3 length: 18 amino acids. V shed 0 bases and J 8 bases; nucleotides not matched to a gene: 15. DNA of the CDR3: TGTGCCAGCAGTGACTCCCACCGGGACAGGGGCTCTTACGGGGGCTACACCTTC. This gives the protein CASSDSHRDRGSYGGYTF.

The chain is built from TRBV5-4 and TRBJ1-1; unclear D gene. The CDR3 contains 15 residues. Germline V gene sequence: CDR1 SGHNT, CDR2 YYREEE (reference sequence). Trimming shortened V by 2 bases and J by 2 bases, and 13 bases separated the two germline ends. The CDR3 region is CASSLTEVLNTEAFF. The CDR3 DNA sequence: TGTGCCAGCAGCTTAACGGAGGTCCTAAACACTGAAGCTTTCTTT.

This sequence joins TRBV5-6 and TRBJ2-7; the match to TRBD1 covers 7 bases. This CDR3 spans 13 amino acids. After removal of 1 base from V and 7 bases from J, the junction contained 5 bases not matched to a gene. Germline assignment: CDR1 SGHDT and CDR2 YYEEEE. In nucleotides, the CDR3 is TGTGCCAGCAGCTTGAGAAGGGGGCTTGAGCAGTACTTC. This gives the protein CASSLRRGLEQYF.

The J gene is TRBJ2-3, the V gene TRBV29-1, with TRBD2 matching 11 bases. CDR1 is SQVTM, CDR2 ANQGSEA, per germline. The V and J ends lost 1 base and 6 bases, in that order; junction bases with no gene match: 6. This CDR3 has 15 residues. The DNA for the CDR3 is TGCAGCGTTGAAGGTAGCGGGGGGGTGGTCGATACGCAGTATTTT. It codes for CSVEGSGGVVDTQYF.

The CDR3 coding sequence is TGTGCCAGCAGCTGGGGTTCAGCGGGGAATGAGCAGTTCTTC. Translating gives CASSWGSAGNEQFF. This sequence joins TRBV7-3 and TRBJ2-1; TRBD2 aligns across 7 bases. The germline CDR1 and CDR2 sequences are SGHTA and FQGTGA. The junction had 7 bases not matched to a gene; V was cut back by 4 bases and J by 7 bases. There are 14 residues in the CDR3.

The rearrangement uses TRBV25-1 and TRBJ1-2; D perhaps matches TRBD1 (6 bases). Per germline, CDR1 MGHDK and CDR2 SYGVNS. The CDR3 is 13 amino acids. The germline V and J ends were trimmed by 5 bases and 6 bases, with 13 bases remaining between them. The CDR3 here is CASSMQGIDGYTF. DNA for the CDR3: TGTGCCAGCAGTATGCAGGGGATTGATGGCTACACCTTC.

The chain combines TRBV6-5 with TRBJ1-5; D might be TRBD1 (5 bases). The CDR3 sequence is 14 residues long. V shed 6 bases and J shed 2 bases, with 11 bases lying between them. Looked up from germline, CDR1 is MNHEY and CDR2 is SVGAGI. This CDR3 reads CASRSRVGNQPQHF. The DNA of the CDR3 is TGTGCCAGCAGATCCAGGGTAGGCAATCAGCCCCAGCATTTT.

About this clone itself: Germline is not matched at one junction end, which may reflect a read error. The V and J genes are TRBV12-5 and TRBJ1-1, with 8 bases lining up with TRBD1. Germline CDR1 reads LGHNT; CDR2 reads FRNRAP. CDR3 length: 13 residues. The CDR3 is CASGLDQGAEAFF. The CDR3 coding sequence is TGTGCTAGTGGTTTGGACCAGGGGGCTGAGGCTTTCTTT.

The chain combines TRBV6-5 with TRBJ2-1; tentative D call: TRBD2 (5 bases). CDR1 and CDR2 from the germline V gene are MNHEY and SVGAGI. The V end lost 7 bases, the J end lost 4 bases, and 8 bases lay between the germline ends. The CDR3 has 12 residues. The CDR3 nucleotides read TGTGCCAGCATGACGGGGTACAATGAGCAGTTCTTC. Translation gives CASMTGYNEQFF.

The J gene is TRBJ1-1, the V gene TRBV2; D is uncertain. The length of the CDR3 is 16 residues. Trimming took 2 bases from V and 3 from J, leaving 16 bases between them. Germline CDR1 SNHLY, CDR2 FYNNEI. DNA of the CDR3: TGTGCCAGCAGTGAAAACCCAAACCCGCGAGACACTGAAGCTTTCTTT. Protein sequence: CASSENPNPRDTEAFF.

CDR3 DNA sequence: TGCGCCAGCAGCGTTTGGGGTGGCGGGGACAATGAGCAGTTCTTC. Translated, it gives CASSVWGGGDNEQFF. The chain is built from TRBV5-1 and TRBJ2-1; D might be TRBD2 (6 bases). V lost 4 bases, J lost 5 bases, and 16 bases lay in between. CDR3 length: 15 amino acids. Germline V gene data show CDR1 as SGHRS and CDR2 as YFSETQ. Drawing the rest from reference TRBV5-1 and TRBJ2-1, the complete variable domain is KAGVTQTPRYLIKTRGQQVTLSCSPISGHRSVSWYQQTPGQGLQFLFEYFSETQRNKGNFPGRFSGRQFSNSRSEMNVSTLELGDSALYLCASSVWGGGDNEQFFGPGTRLTVL.

The V gene is TRBV5-4, the J gene TRBJ1-1, with D possibly matching TRBD1 (5 bases). Trimming removed 0 bases at V and 0 bases at J, with 15 bases between. Germline CDR1 SGHNT, CDR2 YYREEE (reference sequence). This CDR3 comprises 17 residues. The CDR3 nucleotides read TGTGCCAGCAGCTTGGGCGGACACTTGCCTATGAACACTGAAGCTTTCTTT. It encodes CASSLGGHLPMNTEAFF.

The chain combines TRBV4-1 with TRBJ1-5; D is undetermined. Trimming shortened V by 0 bases and J by 0 bases, and 3 bases separated the two germline ends. Germline CDR1 and CDR2: MGHRA and YSYEKL. There are 14 residues in the CDR3. CDR3 protein: CASSQDRSNQPQHF. The CDR3 DNA is TGCGCCAGCAGCCAAGATCGTAGCAATCAGCCCCAGCATTTT.

V is TRBV2 and J is TRBJ2-2, with 8 nucleotides matching TRBD2. From germline, CDR1 is SNHLY and CDR2 FYNNEI. The CDR3 has 15 residues. V was clipped by 7 bases and J by 0 bases; unmatched bases: 4. As DNA, the CDR3 is TGTGCCAGCAACCCACTAGCGGCGAACACCGGGGAGCTGTTTTTT. Protein: CASNPLAANTGELFF.

V and J are TRBV11-2 and TRBJ2-3; 10 bases line up with TRBD2. The length of the CDR3 is 14 residues. With V trimmed by 4 bases and J by 14 bases, 12 bases remained unmatched. Germline V gives CDR1 SGHAT, CDR2 FQNNGV. The CDR3 sequence: CASSSERGGALRYF. DNA for the CDR3: TGTGCCAGCAGCTCTGAGCGGGGGGGCGCCCTCAGGTATTTT.

The chain links TRBV6-1 to TRBJ1-1; 9 bases line up with TRBD1. The CDR3 loop spans 15 amino acids. V shed 2 bases, J shed 1 base, and the junction held 2 bases outside the gene matches. CDR1 and CDR2 (germline): MNHNS, SASEGT. CDR3 coding DNA: TGTGCCAGCAGTGAATCGACAGGGGGGAACACTGAAGCTTTCTTT. This sequence encodes CASSESTGGNTEAFF.

This CDR3 reads CASSSDRKRYNEQFF. The CDR3, as DNA: TGTGCCAGCAGCTCTGACAGGAAGAGGTACAATGAGCAGTTCTTC. The rearrangement joins TRBV7-9 to TRBJ2-1; D possibly corresponds to TRBD1 (6 bases). Germline CDR1 and CDR2: SEHNR and FQNEAQ (reference sequence). V was pared by 4 bases and J by 4 bases, with 14 bases between. This CDR3 spans 15 amino acids.

This clone was observed a handful of times. The gene calls are TRBV7-9 and TRBJ1-5, with a possible D match to TRBD1 (6 bases). V dropped 5 bases and J dropped 5 bases, with 10 bases sitting between them. The germline CDR1 and CDR2 sequences are SEHNR and FQNEAQ (reference sequence). The CDR3 covers 13 residues. The CDR3 spells CASSLDSYQPQHF. The CDR3 DNA sequence: TGTGCCAGCAGCCTGGACAGTTATCAGCCCCAGCATTTT.

The V gene is TRBV5-1, the J gene TRBJ2-1; no reliable D call. CDR3 length equals 13 residues. Trimming stripped 0 bases from V and 2 bases from J, with 3 bases between. Per germline, CDR1 SGHRS and CDR2 YFSETQ. CDR3 sequence reads: CASSLVTYNEQFF. The CDR3 nucleotides are TGCGCCAGCAGCTTGGTAACCTACAATGAGCAGTTCTTC.